This T cell receptor (beta chain) was documented in a study of T-cell reconstitution after alpha-beta-depleted transplantation in children (dated by TCRdb to about 2016). A note on the overall study: The study quantitatively tracked T-cell immune reconstitution after TCRalphabeta/CD19-depleted allogeneic hematopoietic cell transplantation in children using TCR repertoire profiling. The full study reports these points: Over subsequent months, a decline in hyperexpanded clone frequencies was noted, and after one year, T-cell counts and TCRbeta diversity were mostly ascribed to newly produced T cells. The apparently early alphabetaT-cell count recovery about two months after transplant was reportedly dependent on only several hundred rapidly expanded clones derived from non-depleted graft cells. The high TCRbeta diversity at day 60 in some patients was ascribed to recipient T cells and intrathymic progenitors that had survived conditioning.

In the case of this clonotype: It has no known antigen specificity. No base quality information exists; no much larger clone differs at one position.

Read against the paper, the sample's treatment or condition label means: allogeneic hematopoietic cell transplantation with graft depleted of TCRalphabeta T cells and CD19 B cells. The transplant recipients were children given TCRalphabeta/CD19-depleted allogeneic hematopoietic cell grafts. Receptor libraries were prepared by PCR. The sample was run on an Illumina HiSeq 2500. TCR library preparation used molecular barcoding, with unique molecular identifiers applied to normalize quantification of the TCRbeta repertoire. TCRdb redid the processing of the public reads, applying fastp at Q25 and MiXCR, and retained in-frame beta chains. Every CDR3 protein is listed once, alongside the most common genes and DNA of its rows. This sample comprises hundreds of thousands of distinct CDR3 sequences, roughly 23% of them detected only once. The ten largest clonotypes hold roughly 13% of the sample. The specimen comprised PBMCs, mostly from graft donor cells, sampled 360 days after TCRalphabeta/CD19-depleted stem cell transplant. This receptor was obtained from a boy under two years old who had a stem cell transplant for acute myeloid leukemia, so the T cells may come from the graft donor.

In nucleotide form, the sequence is TGCGCCAGCAGCTTGGTGTTCCTGCGGGGGGAGGATAATAAGTTCTTC. It translates to CASSLVFLRGEDNKFF. Rearrangement joined TRBV5-1 to TRBJ2-1; TRBD2 agrees with 8 junctional bases. Trimming takes 0 bases off V and 14 bases off J; junction bases not matched to a gene: 16. The germline V gene encodes CDR1 SGHRS and CDR2 YFSETQ. Inclusive of the bounding cysteine and phenylalanine, the CDR3 is 16 residues long. The CDR3 DNA has 48 bases and is translated from base 1.